This TCR beta chain was observed in a study of cytomegalovirus exposure and HLA in healthy donors. From the 120-subject validation cohort, which was separate from the roughly 700-subject first cohort, the donors were drawn. This clone occurred once. Its antigen remains unidentified. Per germline, CDR1 LNHDA and CDR2 SQIVND (reference sequence). Trimming took 6 bases from V and 6 from J, leaving 11 bases between them. CDR3 length: 12 residues. The data were produced by immunoSEQ multiplex PCR, yet TCRdb's version contains in-frame clones alone and is incomplete. The sample holds fewer than 200,000 clones, more than 75% seen once. Whole-study findings and limits: With high specificity and sensitivity, the classifier reportedly diagnosed cytomegalovirus status.

Sequenced sample: PBMCs. The clonotype comes from a man between 18 and 29 years old in good health and CMV-seropositive. V and J are TRBV19 and TRBJ1-1, with D possibly being TRBD1 (5 bases). CDR3: CASSFREAEAFF. The DNA of the CDR3 is TGTGCCAGTAGCTTCAGGGAGGCTGAAGCTTTCTTT. Full variable domain (rest looked up from reference TRBV19 and TRBJ1-1): DGGITQSPKYLFRKEGQNVTLSCEQNLNHDAMYWYRQDPGQGLRLIYYSQIVNDFQKGDIAEGYSVSREKKESFPLTVTSAQKNPTAFYLCASSFREAEAFFGQGTRLTVV.